One sample yielded the 29 T cell receptor beta chains listed below, sequenced in a study of blood T cell repertoires in COVID-19. Sequencing used immunoSEQ multiplex PCR; TCRdb keeps in-frame clones, though not all of them. This sample has about 73,000 clones, with 65% to 85% found just once. Sample: peripheral blood. These receptors originate from a woman in her fifties or sixties with acute or convalescent COVID-19.

This sequence joins TRBV28 and TRBJ1-2, with 9 bases aligning to TRBD1. Germline CDR1 MDHEN, CDR2 SYDVKM. V trimming: 0 bases; J trimming: 7 bases; junction bases outside the gene matches: 12. The CDR3 runs 17 residues. CDR3 sequence reads: CASSLWTGGEFVSGYTF. As DNA, the CDR3 is TGTGCCAGCAGTTTATGGACAGGGGGGGAATTTGTTAGTGGCTACACCTTC.

The gene calls are TRBV10-1 and TRBJ1-5; D may be TRBD1 (6 bases). This CDR3 region has 14 residues. The ends were cut back, 6 bases at V and 6 bases at J, with 15 bases in the middle. Germline lookup yields CDR1 WNHNN and CDR2 SYGVQD (reference sequence). The CDR3 coding sequence is TGCGCCAGCAGGGACAGACTCCCGCGTCAGCCCCAGCATTTT. As protein: CASRDRLPRQPQHF.

The chain recombines TRBV5-5 with TRBJ1-1; D not resolved. Germline V lookup: CDR1 SGHKS, CDR2 YYEKEE (reference sequence). V gave up 0 bases and J gave up 0 bases, with 9 bases separating them. The CDR3 has 15 residues. The CDR3 reads CASSLGATMNTEAFF. In nucleotides, the CDR3 is TGTGCCAGCAGCTTGGGTGCTACCATGAACACTGAAGCTTTCTTT.

The rearrangement uses TRBV2 and TRBJ1-5, with 7 bases lining up with TRBD1. V was pared by 2 bases and J by 7 bases, with 11 bases of the junction left unmatched. Germline assignment: CDR1 SNHLY and CDR2 FYNNEI. The CDR3 totals 16 residues. The CDR3 nucleotides are TGTGCCAGCAGTGAAAATCGTCCGACAGGGATGCAGCCCCAGCATTTT. It is translated as CASSENRPTGMQPQHF. Supplemented by reference TRBV2 and TRBJ1-5, the full variable domain reads EPEVTQTPSHQVTQMGQEVILRCVPISNHLYFYWYRQILGQKVEFLVSFYNNEISEKSEIFDDQFSVERPDGSNFTLKIRSTKLEDSAMYFCASSENRPTGMQPQHFGDGTRLSIL.

This clone was found once. This chain uses TRBV3-1 (or the pseudogene TRBV3-2) with TRBJ1-2; the D gene is possibly TRBD1 (5 bases). The CDR3 is 15 residues long. Germline CDR1 and CDR2: LGHDT and YNNKEL (reference sequence). V shed 3 bases and J shed 7 bases, with 18 bases lying between them. The CDR3 spells CASSQLTGGAGGYTF. The CDR3 DNA sequence: TGTGCCAGCAGCCAGTTAACGGGGGGAGCGGGTGGCTACACCTTC.

V and J are TRBV15 and TRBJ2-7; 9 bases match TRBD1. The germline gives CDR1 LNHNV, CDR2 YYDKDF (reference sequence). This CDR3 contains 13 residues. V was pared by 5 bases and J by 5 bases, with 4 bases of the junction left unmatched. CDR3 loop: CATSPRTGDEQYF. The CDR3 coding sequence is TGTGCCACCAGCCCCCGGACAGGGGACGAGCAGTACTTC.

The CDR3 loop is CASSLDSNNSPLHF. Here the CDR3 DNA reads TGTGCCAGCAGCTTAGACAGTAATAATTCACCCCTCCACTTT. V gene TRBV11-3 combines with J gene TRBJ1-6; D not resolved. The V and J ends lost 0 bases and 5 bases respectively, with 5 bases between them. Germline CDR1 and CDR2: SGHNT and YENEEA. This CDR3 has 14 residues.

The chain links TRBV5-1 to TRBJ1-1; no firm D call. Trimming removed 4 bases from V and 1 base from J, with 11 bases in between. CDR3 length: 14 amino acids. From germline, CDR1 is SGHRS and CDR2 YFSETQ. The CDR3 protein is CASSRTDKNTEAFF. In DNA, the CDR3 is TGCGCCAGCAGCCGCACCGACAAGAACACTGAAGCTTTCTTT.

This clone was counted between two and nine times. The chain has TRBV2 and TRBJ1-2; 12 nucleotides match TRBD1. There are 16 residues in the CDR3. Germline loops: CDR1 SNHLY, CDR2 FYNNEI. Trimming removed 6 bases from V and 7 bases from J; junction bases left unmatched: 12. CDR3 sequence: CASRKNRDRGRGGYTF. CDR3 nucleotide sequence: TGTGCCAGCAGAAAAAACCGGGACAGGGGGCGCGGTGGCTACACCTTC. The full variable domain, with the rest looked up from reference TRBV2 and TRBJ1-2, is EPEVTQTPSHQVTQMGQEVILRCVPISNHLYFYWYRQILGQKVEFLVSFYNNEISEKSEIFDDQFSVERPDGSNFTLKIRSTKLEDSAMYFCASRKNRDRGRGGYTFGSGTRLTVV.

This clone was recorded once. CDR3 in amino acids: CASSPPYRADGYTF. The CDR3 DNA is TGTGCCAGCAGCCCACCGTACAGGGCGGATGGCTACACCTTC. This sequence joins TRBV5-4 and TRBJ1-2; D is possibly TRBD1 (6 bases). CDR3 length: 14 residues. Deletions cut 4 bases from V and 6 bases from J, with 16 bases between. Germline CDR1 reads SGHNT; CDR2 reads YYREEE (reference sequence).

The chain is built from TRBV2 and TRBJ2-7, with 9 positions matching TRBD2. The CDR3 consists of 14 residues. Germline CDR1 and CDR2: SNHLY and FYNNEI. V was pared by 7 bases and J by 0 bases, with 4 bases of the junction left unmatched. Here the CDR3 DNA reads TGTGCCAGCAAATTTAGCGGGAGCTCCTACGAGCAGTACTTC. Its protein is CASKFSGSSYEQYF.

The CDR3 loop reads CASSVLAGNYNEQFF. DNA for the CDR3: TGTGCCAGCAGCGTGTTAGCGGGAAACTACAATGAGCAGTTCTTC. V usage is TRBV9 and J usage is TRBJ2-1, with TRBD2 matching 8 bases. There are 15 residues in the CDR3. J was trimmed by 3 bases and V by 2 bases; bases with no gene match: 4. Germline values: CDR1 SGDLS, CDR2 YYNGEE.

In this sample, this clone turned up a few times. The CDR3 loop is CASSQYEQYF. In DNA, the CDR3 is TGTGCCAGCAGCCAATACGAGCAGTACTTC. The rearrangement joins TRBV5-4 to TRBJ2-7, with D hard to call. This CDR3 spans 10 amino acids. The V gene lost 4 bases and the J gene lost 4 bases, with 3 bases spanning the gap. Germline assignment: CDR1 SGHNT and CDR2 YYREEE (reference sequence).

The chain carries TRBV2 and TRBJ1-4; D unresolved. CDR1 is SNHLY and CDR2 is FYNNEI in the germline V gene. V lost 7 bases to trimming and J lost 7 bases, with 10 bases between them. The CDR3 runs to 12 residues. The CDR3 reads CASTTRGEKLFF. CDR3 in DNA: TGTGCCAGCACCACGCGGGGTGAAAAACTGTTTTTT.

This clone was seen just once. For the CDR3, the DNA is TGTGCCAGCAGTGAGCAGGGGGCAGTGAACACTGAAGCTTTCTTT. Its protein product is CASSEQGAVNTEAFF. The chain employs TRBV6-1 and TRBJ1-1, with 8 bases fitting TRBD1. Germline loops: CDR1 MNHNS, CDR2 SASEGT. Losses at the gene ends were 3 bases for V and 0 bases for J; bases not matched to a gene: 3. The CDR3 spans 15 residues.

The V gene is TRBV6-6, the J gene TRBJ1-5, with TRBD1 identical over 10 bases. V gave up 2 bases and J gave up 3 bases; unmatched junction bases: 1. There are 15 residues in the CDR3. CDR1 MNHNY and CDR2 SVGAGI come from the germline V gene (reference sequence). CDR3 sequence reads: CASSYGQGVNQPQHF. CDR3 coding DNA: TGTGCCAGCAGTTACGGACAGGGGGTCAATCAGCCCCAGCATTTT.

This clone has just a few counts. This rearrangement joins TRBV29-1 to TRBJ1-2; TRBD1 agrees at 8 bases. The trim removed 4 bases at V and 4 bases at J, leaving 11 bases unmatched. The length of the CDR3 is 15 residues. The germline CDR1 and CDR2 sequences are SQVTM and ANQGSEA. CDR3 protein: CSVGSTGGSIYGYTF. CDR3 nucleotides: TGCAGCGTTGGTAGTACAGGGGGGTCGATCTATGGCTACACCTTC.

The chain has TRBV28 and TRBJ2-1; 9 nucleotides line up with TRBD1. V was clipped by 6 bases and J by 8 bases; unmatched bases: 11. This CDR3 comprises 15 residues. Germline V gene lookup returns CDR1 MDHEN and CDR2 SYDVKM. CDR3 protein: CASRSTGGGGDEQFF. The CDR3 DNA reads TGTGCCAGCAGGTCGACAGGGGGTGGAGGGGATGAGCAGTTCTTC.

The rearrangement links TRBV14 to TRBJ1-2; no clear D. The CDR3 sequence is 13 residues long. Trimming removed 5 bases at V and 2 bases at J, with 9 bases between. CDR1 and CDR2 (germline): SGHDN, FVKESK. The CDR3 sequence: CASSEQPNYGYTF. The CDR3 DNA reads as TGTGCCAGCAGCGAACAACCGAACTATGGCTACACCTTC.

Here the CDR3 DNA reads TGTGCCAGCATAGACAGGACCTACGAGCAGTACTTC. Protein: CASIDRTYEQYF. The chain joins TRBV6-5 to TRBJ2-7; TRBD1 might be the D (6 bases). The CDR3 sequence is 12 residues long. The V gene lost 7 bases and the J gene lost 2 bases, with 9 bases spanning the gap. Germline CDR1 and CDR2: MNHEY and SVGAGI.

This chain connects TRBV6-1 to TRBJ1-2; no firm D call. Trimming removed 2 bases at V and 2 bases at J, with 6 bases between. Germline loops: CDR1 MNHNS, CDR2 SASEGT. The CDR3 is made up of 13 amino acids. CDR3 DNA: TGTGCCAGCAGTGAAAGGGAGAACTATGGCTACACCTTC. It is translated as CASSERENYGYTF.

The V and J genes are TRBV15 and TRBJ1-4; D may be TRBD1 (5 bases). Germline CDR1 LNHNV, CDR2 YYDKDF (reference sequence). The V end was cut by 2 bases, the J end by 0 bases, with 10 bases between. The CDR3 length is 16 residues. CDR3 sequence reads: CATSRRQFSTNEKLFF. DNA for the CDR3: TGTGCCACCAGCAGACGACAGTTCTCAACTAATGAAAAACTGTTTTTT.

The chain joins TRBV5-1 to TRBJ2-5; weak D call: TRBD1 (6 bases). Trimming left V 4 bases short and J 7 bases short, with 26 bases between. Germline lookup yields CDR1 SGHRS and CDR2 YFSETQ. The CDR3 totals 17 residues. The CDR3, as DNA: TGCGCCAGCAGCCTGAACCTCAGGGGCTGGAGTTATGGGACCCAGTACTTC. Protein: CASSLNLRGWSYGTQYF.

The chain has TRBV3-1 (or the pseudogene TRBV3-2) and TRBJ2-7; 14 bases are a match to TRBD2. V was pared by 7 bases and J by 5 bases, with 13 bases of the junction left unmatched. CDR1 and CDR2 (germline): LGHDT, YNNKEL (reference sequence). The CDR3 covers 17 residues. The DNA of the CDR3 is TGTGCCAGCACTCCGACTAGCGGGGGGGCCTTGTCAAACGAGCAGTACTTC. Translating gives CASTPTSGGALSNEQYF.

This chain connects TRBV28 to TRBJ1-2, with a tentative D call TRBD1 (6 bases). Germline V gene data show CDR1 as MDHEN and CDR2 as SYDVKM. The CDR3 length is 12 residues. Trimming shortened V by 2 bases and J by 10 bases, and 11 bases separated the two germline ends. The CDR3 spells CASSLGNRDYTF. Written as DNA, the CDR3 is TGTGCCAGCAGTTTAGGGAACAGGGACTACACCTTC.

This clone was recorded a few times. The rearrangement joins TRBV7-3 to TRBJ2-2, with 11 bases lining up with TRBD2. This CDR3 comprises 17 residues. From germline, CDR1 is SGHTA and CDR2 FQGTGA. Trimming took 5 bases from V and 1 from J; bases not matched to a gene: 6. The CDR3, as DNA: TGTGCCAGCAGCCCGACCGGACTAGCGGGGAACACCGGGGAGCTGTTTTTT. It specifies CASSPTGLAGNTGELFF.

This chain joins TRBV6-5 and TRBJ1-4, with 9 positions matching TRBD1. The ends lost 7 bases at V and 10 bases at J; junction bases unmatched: 10. The germline gives CDR1 MNHEY, CDR2 SVGAGI. CDR3 length: 14 amino acids. As DNA, the CDR3 is TGTGCCAGCACCGCGGACAGGGGAGTAGGAAAACTGTTTTTT. This gives the protein CASTADRGVGKLFF.

The V and J genes are TRBV2 and TRBJ1-6; D perhaps matches TRBD1 (5 bases). This CDR3 region has 17 residues. V was clipped by 0 bases and J by 3 bases, with 12 bases between them. The germline V gene encodes CDR1 SNHLY and CDR2 FYNNEI. CDR3 in DNA: TGTGCCAGCAGTGAAGCCATTGGGGGGTACTATAATTCACCCCTCCACTTT. Translating it yields CASSEAIGGYYNSPLHF.

This rearrangement joins TRBV5-1 to TRBJ1-1; TRBD1 aligns across 8 bases. Germline assignment: CDR1 SGHRS and CDR2 YFSETQ. V trimming: 4 bases; J trimming: 7 bases; junction bases outside the gene matches: 6. The CDR3 consists of 13 residues. CDR3 bases: TGCGCCAGCAGCCCACAGGGGGGGGATGAAGCTTTCTTT. Protein sequence: CASSPQGGDEAFF.